The 3 T cell receptor beta chains in this list originate from one sample, sequenced in a study of cytomegalovirus exposure and HLA in healthy donors. Both 60 Vbeta primers and 13 Jbeta primers went into the PCR. Clones were read by immunoSEQ multiplex PCR, and TCRdb kept only the in-frame ones, dropping some. The sample yields 140,000 or so clones, 80% seen once. Sequenced: PBMCs. Source of these receptors: a middle-aged man in good health and CMV-seronegative.

This chain links TRBV25-1 with TRBJ1-2, with a weak D call TRBD1 (5 bases). Trimming removed 5 bases at V and 5 bases at J, with 15 bases between. Germline values: CDR1 MGHDK, CDR2 SYGVNS. The CDR3 has 14 residues. The CDR3 DNA is TGTGCCAGCAGTCTATCCGGGACTTCTTATGGCTACACCTTC. This translates into CASSLSGTSYGYTF.

The J gene is TRBJ2-1, the V gene TRBV7-2, with a weak D call TRBD1 (6 bases). The V end was cut by 3 bases, the J end by 8 bases, with 17 bases between. Germline V CDR1 and CDR2: SGHTA, FQGNSA. There are 15 residues in the CDR3. Written as DNA, the CDR3 is TGTGCCAGCAGCTTTGGAACAGGGAAGCTGGATGAGCAGTTCTTC. Its translation is CASSFGTGKLDEQFF.

The chain employs TRBV5-1 and TRBJ2-7; D is perhaps TRBD2 (5 bases). Trimming removed 4 bases at V and 3 bases at J, with 8 bases between. Germline V gives CDR1 SGHRS, CDR2 YFSETQ. The CDR3 has 12 residues. CDR3 bases: TGCGCCAGCAGCCCGGACTTCTACGAGCAGTACTTC. It codes for CASSPDFYEQYF.